Shown below are 30 T cell receptor beta chains from a single sample sequenced in a study of molecular identifiers for immune sequencing clone quantification (dated by TCRdb to the late 2010s). The library was obtained by PCR. For sequencing, a NextSeq 500 was employed. Clones were called with MiXCR by TCRdb after fastp trimmed the public reads at Q25, and only in-frame beta chains were retained. For every CDR3 protein sequence, its rows merge into one entry that carries the most common genes and DNA. A total of 85,000 to 100,000 distinct CDR3 sequences appear in this sample, about 24% of them only once. The ten top clones hold under 1% of the sample. The sample was naive CD8+ T cells from blood, with Jurkat cell RNA spiked in. In light of the paper, this sample's cell subset or site label describes: FACS-sorted CD8+CD4-CCR7+CD45RA+ naive T cells. The receptor source for this set is a human donor in good health. Some libraries in this study had Jurkat cell RNA spiked in.

This sequence joins TRBV28 and TRBJ1-2; TRBD1 aligns across 7 bases. Germline V lookup: CDR1 MDHEN, CDR2 SYDVKM. The V and J ends lost 4 bases and 4 bases, in that order; junction bases with no gene match: 15. The CDR3 extends over 17 amino acids. Written as DNA, the CDR3 is TGTGCCAGCAGTTCCGCTATACAGGGGTTTAAAGGCTATGGCTACACCTTC. Its protein product is CASSSAIQGFKGYGYTF.

A note on this clonotype: A much bigger clone sits one base away, suggesting this may be a read error. The chain links TRBV6-5 to TRBJ2-5; perhaps D is TRBD1 or TRBD2 (5 bases each). Deletions cut 2 bases from V and 9 bases from J, with 19 bases between. The V gene's germline CDR1 is MNHEY and CDR2 SVGAGI. This CDR3 is 15 amino acids long. The CDR3 bases are TGTGCCAGCAGTTACCTCGGGGCAATGGGGGAGCCCCAGTACTTC. Encoded protein: CASSYLGAMGEPQYF.

This clonotype was detected ten times or more. The chain uses TRBV11-2 and TRBJ2-7; the D gene could be TRBD1 or TRBD2 (6 bases each). V shed 1 base and J shed 7 bases, with 20 bases lying between them. Germline CDR1 is SGHAT and CDR2 is FQNNGV. This CDR3 comprises 16 residues. CDR3 loop: CASSLVGGTRSVEQYF. CDR3 coding DNA: TGTGCCAGCAGCTTAGTTGGCGGGACACGCAGTGTTGAGCAGTACTTC.

The sample holds many counts of this clonotype. The chain recombines TRBV28 with TRBJ2-3; D is perhaps TRBD2 (5 bases). CDR3 length equals 17 residues. Trimming stripped 1 base from V and 3 bases from J, with 17 bases between. From germline, CDR1 is MDHEN and CDR2 SYDVKM. CDR3: CASSLSGIGFSTDTQYF. The CDR3 DNA reads TGTGCCAGCAGTTTATCGGGAATTGGGTTTAGTACAGATACGCAGTATTTT.

Remarks on this clonotype: A much larger clone differs by one base, so this may be a read error. The chain carries TRBV5-1 and TRBJ2-3; perhaps TRBD1 as D (5 bases). The CDR3 runs to 14 residues. Germline lookup yields CDR1 SGHRS and CDR2 YFSETQ. The chain's CDR3 is CASSVTDISDAQYF. CDR3 in DNA: TGCGCCAGCAGCGTGACAGATATATCAGATGCGCAGTATTTT.

This clonotype was recorded at least ten times. V and J are TRBV15 and TRBJ1-5, with 9 bases fitting TRBD1. CDR3 size: 18 residues. The V gene's germline CDR1 is LNHNV and CDR2 YYDKDF (reference sequence). The ends lost 3 bases at V and 6 bases at J; junction bases unmatched: 15. This CDR3 reads CATSSGYGTGQNGQPQHF. For the CDR3, the DNA is TGTGCCACCAGCAGTGGATATGGGACAGGGCAAAACGGTCAGCCCCAGCATTTT.

Concerning this clonotype itself: This sequence may be a read error, since a much larger clone differs from it by one base. This rearrangement joins TRBV19 to TRBJ2-3; 7 bases line up with TRBD2. The CDR3 is made up of 17 amino acids. Germline lookup yields CDR1 LNHDA and CDR2 SQIVND (reference sequence). The DNA for the CDR3 is TGTACCAGTACCCAAACGGTCCGGACTAGAGAAGTAGATACGCAGTATTTT. It yields the protein CTSTQTVRTREVDTQYF.

This clonotype was detected many times. This chain joins TRBV11-2 and TRBJ2-1; TRBD2 agrees at 9 bases. V gave up 1 base and J gave up 4 bases; unmatched junction bases: 8. CDR3 length: 17 amino acids. Germline V gives CDR1 SGHAT, CDR2 FQNNGV. This CDR3 is CASSLGGLASPYNEQFF. The CDR3 nucleotides are TGTGCCAGCAGCTTAGGAGGACTAGCGAGTCCATACAATGAGCAGTTCTTC.

Worth noting for this clonotype: This may be a read error: a much more frequent sequence differs by one nucleotide. The chain combines TRBV9 with TRBJ1-2, with D uncertain. Germline assignment: CDR1 SGDLS and CDR2 YYNGEE. This CDR3 comprises 15 residues. V was pared by 5 bases and J by 3 bases, with 17 bases between. The CDR3 spells CASRADPSHYYGYTF. CDR3 sequence (DNA): TGTGCCAGCAGGGCTGACCCGAGCCACTACTATGGCTACACCTTC. The entire variable domain, with the rest obtained from reference TRBV9 and TRBJ1-2, is as follows: DSGVTQTPKHLITATGQRVTLRCSPRSGDLSVYWYQQSLDQGLQFLIQYYNGEERAKGNILERFSAQQFPDLHSELNLSSLELGDSALYFCASRADPSHYYGYTFGSGTRLTVV.

To note about this clonotype: With a much larger clone just one base away, this may be a read error. The CDR3 DNA is TGTGCCAGCAGCCTCACTGGGACAGGGACGGAGACCCAGTACTTC. It is translated as CASSLTGTGTETQYF. This chain joins TRBV7-3 and TRBJ2-5; 9 bases line up with TRBD1. The germline V gene has CDR1 SGHTA and CDR2 FQGTGA. The CDR3 is 15 amino acids. V shed 5 bases, J shed 5 bases, and the junction held 9 bases outside the gene matches.

Points on this clonotype: A much larger clone lies a single base off, so this may be a read error. This chain connects TRBV29-1 to TRBJ2-7; D possibly corresponds to TRBD1 (6 bases). Germline V gene data show CDR1 as SQVTM and CDR2 as ANQGSEA. This CDR3 contains 12 residues. The CDR3 coding sequence is TGCCGCGTTGTAGGGGGCTCCTACGAGCAGTACTTC. Translating it yields CRVVGGSYEQYF.

This clonotype came up many times. The chain uses TRBV7-2 and TRBJ2-7; no clear D. V lost 4 bases, J lost 4 bases, and 11 bases lay in between. The CDR3 totals 13 residues. Germline V gene lookup returns CDR1 SGHTA and CDR2 FQGNSA. This CDR3 reads CASSYMPVYEQYF. The CDR3 nucleotides are TGTGCCAGCAGCTACATGCCTGTTTACGAGCAGTACTTC.

This clonotype appeared a few times. The chain employs TRBV15 and TRBJ1-1, with D maybe TRBD1 (6 bases). Germline CDR1 reads LNHNV; CDR2 reads YYDKDF (reference sequence). V was trimmed by 6 bases and J by 3 bases, leaving 14 bases between them. This CDR3 contains 14 residues. The CDR3 DNA is TGTGCCACCAGTGGGGCAGGGGATTACACTGAAGCTTTCTTT. Translation: CATSGAGDYTEAFF.

This clonotype was observed a handful of times. One junction end disagrees with the germline gene, perhaps due to a read error. The chain employs TRBV13 and TRBJ1-2; 7 bases match TRBD1. The CDR3 length is 15 residues. The V gene's germline CDR1 is PRHDT and CDR2 FYEKMQ (reference sequence). CDR3 residues: CACSLGQGVRYGYTF. CDR3 DNA sequence: TGTGCCTGCAGCTTAGGCCAGGGGGTGCGTTATGGCTACACCTTC.

The chain links TRBV20-1 to TRBJ2-5; tentatively, D is TRBD2 (6 bases). This CDR3 has 12 amino acids. Germline values: CDR1 DFQATT, CDR2 SNEGSKA (reference sequence). Trimming took 0 bases from V and 5 from J, leaving 7 bases between them. The CDR3 coding sequence is TGCAGTGCTAGAGAACGGGGGGAGACCCAGTACTTC. As protein: CSARERGETQYF.

This clonotype came up many times. The chain combines TRBV7-9 with TRBJ2-3, with 8 bases matching TRBD1. Germline assignment: CDR1 SEHNR and CDR2 FQNEAQ (reference sequence). This CDR3 has 14 residues. Trimming removed 5 bases from V and 5 bases from J; junction bases left unmatched: 6. CDR3: CASSVGQGRDTQYF. As DNA, the CDR3 is TGTGCCAGCAGCGTCGGACAGGGAAGAGATACGCAGTATTTT.

This clonotype was picked up many times. The chain couples TRBV28 to TRBJ2-7; D possibly matches TRBD1 or TRBD2 (5 bases each). Trimming stripped 1 base from V and 5 bases from J, with 12 bases between. The CDR3 is 14 amino acids. Germline V gives CDR1 MDHEN, CDR2 SYDVKM. This CDR3 is CASSLLDEGNEQYF. In nucleotides, the CDR3 is TGTGCCAGCAGTTTATTGGACGAGGGGAACGAGCAGTACTTC.

Concerning this clonotype itself: A much larger clone is a single base away; this may be a read error. This likely comes from a read error, as the CDR3 has no conserved phenylalanine or tryptophan at its end. The chain uses TRBV28 and TRBJ2-7, with TRBD2 matching 8 bases. The CDR3 has 16 residues. V dropped 3 bases and J dropped 0; count of bases not matched to a gene: 7. In germline, CDR1 is MDHEN, CDR2 SYDVKM. For the CDR3, the DNA is TGTGCCAGCAGTTTTCTGACCAGCGGGAGCTCCTACGAGCAGTACTAC. This sequence encodes CASSFLTSGSSYEQYY.

This clonotype was observed many times. The CDR3 coding sequence is TGTGCCAGCAGCCCACAGGGGGCCCTCGGCTACGAGCAGTACTTC. Protein product: CASSPQGALGYEQYF. The chain links TRBV13 to TRBJ2-7; 9 positions agree with TRBD1. The length of the CDR3 is 15 residues. CDR1 PRHDT and CDR2 FYEKMQ come from the germline V gene (reference sequence). J lost 3 bases, V lost 5 bases, and 8 bases had no gene match.

This clonotype has at least ten counts. The genes are TRBV5-1 and TRBJ1-1; TRBD1 is a possible D gene (5 bases). Germline V gene sequence: CDR1 SGHRS, CDR2 YFSETQ. The V gene lost 0 bases and the J gene lost 0 bases, with 9 bases spanning the gap. The CDR3 has 15 residues. The CDR3 DNA sequence: TGCGCCAGCAGCTTGGAGTCAGGGATGAACACTGAAGCTTTCTTT. It yields the protein CASSLESGMNTEAFF.

This clonotype was found many times. V gene TRBV6-5 combines with J gene TRBJ2-3; 9 positions match TRBD1. V lost 8 bases, J lost 3 bases, and 12 bases stayed unmatched. This CDR3 has 16 amino acids. Germline loops: CDR1 MNHEY, CDR2 SVGAGI. CDR3 in DNA: TGTGCCAGCCACTACCTCCGGGACAGGGAGACAGATACGCAGTATTTT. Amino acid sequence: CASHYLRDRETDTQYF.

This clonotype came up many times. CDR3 in DNA: TGTGCCTGTCAGACCAGCGGCATTTCAAATCAGCCCCAGCATTTT. Translation gives CACQTSGISNQPQHF. The chain couples TRBV30 to TRBJ1-5; D call uncertain. The CDR3 consists of 15 residues. Trimming pared 6 bases from V and 4 bases from J, leaving 19 bases between. Germline V CDR1 and CDR2: GTSNPN, SVGIG (reference sequence).

In this sample, this clonotype turned up many times. The chain has TRBV9 and TRBJ2-7; 8 nucleotides line up with TRBD2. This CDR3 is 17 amino acids long. V shed 4 bases and J 4 bases; nucleotides not matched to a gene: 16. Germline V gene data show CDR1 as SGDLS and CDR2 as YYNGEE. The CDR3 DNA reads as TGTGCCAGCAGCCCCGAGGTCGGACTAGCCCCCTATTACGAGCAGTACTTC. Translation gives CASSPEVGLAPYYEQYF.

The chain combines TRBV5-8 with TRBJ2-1; 9 nucleotides match TRBD2. The CDR3 extends over 15 amino acids. Germline loops: CDR1 SGHTS, CDR2 YDEGEE. The trim removed 1 base at V and 5 bases at J, leaving 4 bases unmatched. In DNA form, the CDR3 reads TGTGCCAGCAGCTTGAAGGCGGGAGGGCACAATGAGCAGTTCTTC. Encoded protein: CASSLKAGGHNEQFF. Full variable domain (remainder filled in from reference TRBV5-8 and TRBJ2-1): EAGVTQSPTHLIKTRGQQATLRCSPISGHTSVYWYQQALGLGLQFLLWYDEGEERNRGNFPPRFSGRQFPNYSSELNVNALELEDSALYLCASSLKAGGHNEQFFGPGTRLTVL.

This clonotype was picked up a small number of times. This chain joins TRBV7-2 and TRBJ2-7; 7 nucleotides match TRBD1. The CDR3 is 19 amino acids. V shed 3 bases, J shed 0 bases, and the junction held 17 bases outside the gene matches. The germline CDR1 and CDR2 sequences are SGHTA and FQGNSA. The CDR3 DNA reads as TGTGCCAGCAGCTTTTACAGGGGTTTCCGGACCACATACTCCTACGAGCAGTACTTC. Its protein is CASSFYRGFRTTYSYEQYF.

To note about this clonotype: A read error may explain this, as a much larger clone is one base away. This chain uses TRBV27 with TRBJ2-7; TRBD1 matches at 7 bases. The length of the CDR3 is 14 residues. The germline V gene has CDR1 MNHEY and CDR2 SMNVEV (reference sequence). Here the CDR3 reads CASSRDSSIYEQCF. DNA of the CDR3: TGTGCCAGTAGCCGGGACAGCTCAATCTACGAGCAGTGCTTC.

This clonotype has a count of ten or more. V usage is TRBV19 and J usage is TRBJ2-7, with 7 bases aligning to TRBD1. The CDR3 has 15 residues. Germline CDR1 and CDR2: LNHDA and SQIVND (reference sequence). With V trimmed by 5 bases and J by 4 bases, 11 bases remained unmatched. CDR3 bases: TGTGCCAGTAGTTCCGCCTTAGGACAGGAGTACGAGCAGTACTTC. Protein sequence: CASSSALGQEYEQYF. Full variable domain (missing parts from reference TRBV19 and TRBJ2-7): DGGITQSPKYLFRKEGQNVTLSCEQNLNHDAMYWYRQDPGQGLRLIYYSQIVNDFQKGDIAEGYSVSREKKESFPLTVTSAQKNPTAFYLCASSSALGQEYEQYFGPGTRLTVT.

This clonotype was picked up many times. The V call is TRBV29-1, the J call TRBJ2-3; tentative D call: TRBD1 (5 bases). V lost 0 bases and J lost 7, with 14 bases in between. The CDR3 extends over 14 amino acids. Germline loops: CDR1 SQVTM, CDR2 ANQGSEA. CDR3 sequence: CSVEDREVVNTQYF. The CDR3 DNA follows: TGCAGCGTTGAAGACAGGGAAGTAGTGAATACGCAGTATTTT.

This clonotype occurred a few times. The chain couples TRBV19 to TRBJ2-1; 10 nucleotides line up with TRBD2. Germline lookup yields CDR1 LNHDA and CDR2 SQIVND (reference sequence). This CDR3 region has 15 residues. With 4 bases clipped from V and 5 bases from J, the junction kept 5 bases outside the gene matches. DNA of the CDR3: TGTGCCAGTAGTACTTGGACTAGCGGACACAATGAGCAGTTCTTC. Translating it yields CASSTWTSGHNEQFF.

The table lists this clonotype with a few counts. The rearrangement links TRBV10-3 to TRBJ2-7; a weak D match, TRBD2 (6 bases). Germline values: CDR1 ENHRY, CDR2 SYGVKD. V was trimmed by 8 bases and J by 9 bases, leaving 23 bases between them. This CDR3 is 14 amino acids long. This chain's CDR3 is CAISRTGGSDGQYF. CDR3 coding DNA: TGTGCCATCTCTCGAACAGGAGGGTCTGACGGGCAGTACTTC.